This record concerns one TCR beta chain sequence. Its antigen remains unidentified. This specimen comes from a study of T cell responses to AZD1222 COVID-19 vaccine. The CDR3 consists of 14 residues. Libraries were prepared by immunoSEQ multiplex PCR; TCRdb keeps only in-frame clonotypes and omits some of them. The sample consists of about 130,000 clones, approximately 95% of them appearing once. Broader study findings: Breadth and depth of Spike-specific TCRs rose after two AZD1222 doses.

This clonotype originated in an adult who received the AZD1222 COVID-19 vaccine. The starting material was peripheral blood, obtained 28 days after the second AZD1222 dose. V usage is TRBV12-2 and J usage is TRBJ1-6. TRBV12-2 is reported as a pseudogene. The CDR3: CASRLTRGNSPLHF. As DNA, the CDR3 is TGTGCAAGTCGCTTAACCCGAGGGAATTCACCCCTCCACTTT.